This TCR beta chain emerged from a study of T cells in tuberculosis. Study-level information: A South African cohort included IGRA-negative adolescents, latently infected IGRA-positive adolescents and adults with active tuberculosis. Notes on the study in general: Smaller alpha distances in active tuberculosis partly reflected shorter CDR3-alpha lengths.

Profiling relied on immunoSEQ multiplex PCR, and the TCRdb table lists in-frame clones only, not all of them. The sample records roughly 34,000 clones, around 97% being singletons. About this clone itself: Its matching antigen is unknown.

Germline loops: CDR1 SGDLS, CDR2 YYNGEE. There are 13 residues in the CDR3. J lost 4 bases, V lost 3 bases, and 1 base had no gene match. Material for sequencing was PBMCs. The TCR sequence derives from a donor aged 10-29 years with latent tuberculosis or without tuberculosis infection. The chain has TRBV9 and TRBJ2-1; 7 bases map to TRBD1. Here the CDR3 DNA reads TGTGCCAGCAGCGCGGGACAGTACAATGAGCAGTTCTTC. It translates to CASSAGQYNEQFF.